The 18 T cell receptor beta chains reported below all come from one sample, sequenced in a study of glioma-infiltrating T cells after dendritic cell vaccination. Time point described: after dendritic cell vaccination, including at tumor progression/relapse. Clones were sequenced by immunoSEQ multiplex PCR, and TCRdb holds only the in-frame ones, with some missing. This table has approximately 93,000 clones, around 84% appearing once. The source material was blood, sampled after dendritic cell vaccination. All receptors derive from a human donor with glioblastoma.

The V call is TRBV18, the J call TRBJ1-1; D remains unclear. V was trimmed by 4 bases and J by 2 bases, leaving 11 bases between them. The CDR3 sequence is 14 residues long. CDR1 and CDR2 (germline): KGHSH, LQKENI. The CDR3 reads CASSQMTRNTEAFF. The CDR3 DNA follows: TGTGCCAGCTCACAAATGACAAGAAACACTGAAGCTTTCTTT.

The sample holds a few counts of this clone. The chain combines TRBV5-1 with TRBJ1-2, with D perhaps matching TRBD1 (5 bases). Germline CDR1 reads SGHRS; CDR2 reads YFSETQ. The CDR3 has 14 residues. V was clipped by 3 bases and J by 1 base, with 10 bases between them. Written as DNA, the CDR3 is TGCGCCAGCAGCTCTCTACAGGATAACTATGGCTACACCTTC. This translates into CASSSLQDNYGYTF.

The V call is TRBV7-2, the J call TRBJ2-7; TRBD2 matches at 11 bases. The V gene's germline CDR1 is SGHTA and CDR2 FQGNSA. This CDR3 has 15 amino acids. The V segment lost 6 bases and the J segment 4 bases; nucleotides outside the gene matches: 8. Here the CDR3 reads CASRVAGGPMYEQYF. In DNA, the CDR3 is TGTGCCAGCAGGGTAGCGGGGGGGCCTATGTACGAGCAGTACTTC.

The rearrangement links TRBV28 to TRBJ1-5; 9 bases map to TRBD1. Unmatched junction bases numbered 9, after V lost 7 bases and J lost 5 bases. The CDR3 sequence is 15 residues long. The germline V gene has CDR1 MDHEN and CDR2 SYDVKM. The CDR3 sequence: CASTPIDRGDQPQHF. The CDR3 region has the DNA TGTGCCAGCACCCCCATAGACAGGGGGGATCAGCCCCAGCATTTT. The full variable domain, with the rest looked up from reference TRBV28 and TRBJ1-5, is DVKVTQSSRYLVKRTGEKVFLECVQDMDHENMFWYRQDPGLGLRLIYFSYDVKMKEKGDIPEGYSVSREKKERFSLILESASTNQTSMYLCASTPIDRGDQPQHFGDGTRLSIL.

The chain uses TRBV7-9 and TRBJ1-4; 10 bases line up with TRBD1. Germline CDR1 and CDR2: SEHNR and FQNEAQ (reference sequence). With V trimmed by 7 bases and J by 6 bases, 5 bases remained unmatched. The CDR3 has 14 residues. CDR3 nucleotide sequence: TGTGCCAGCACCCGGACAGGGGGTCATGAAAAACTGTTTTTT. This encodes CASTRTGGHEKLFF.

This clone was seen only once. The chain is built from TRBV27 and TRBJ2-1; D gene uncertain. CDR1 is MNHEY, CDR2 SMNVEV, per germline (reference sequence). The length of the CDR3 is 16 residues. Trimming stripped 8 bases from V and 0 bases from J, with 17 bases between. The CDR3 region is CASEPAKDCSYNEQFF. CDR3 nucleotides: TGTGCCAGCGAGCCTGCGAAAGACTGCTCCTACAATGAGCAGTTCTTC.

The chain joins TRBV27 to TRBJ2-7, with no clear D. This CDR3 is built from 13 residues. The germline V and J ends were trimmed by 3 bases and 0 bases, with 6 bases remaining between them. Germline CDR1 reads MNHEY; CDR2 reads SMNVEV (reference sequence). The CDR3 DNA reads TGTGCCAGCAGTTTCCTTAGCTCCTACGAGCAGTACTTC. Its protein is CASSFLSSYEQYF.

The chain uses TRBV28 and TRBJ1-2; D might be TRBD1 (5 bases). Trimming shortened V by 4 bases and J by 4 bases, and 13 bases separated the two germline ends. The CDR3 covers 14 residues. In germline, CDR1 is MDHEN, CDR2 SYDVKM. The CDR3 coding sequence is TGTGCCAGCAGTTCCCCACGCAGGGTCTATGGCTACACCTTC. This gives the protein CASSSPRRVYGYTF.

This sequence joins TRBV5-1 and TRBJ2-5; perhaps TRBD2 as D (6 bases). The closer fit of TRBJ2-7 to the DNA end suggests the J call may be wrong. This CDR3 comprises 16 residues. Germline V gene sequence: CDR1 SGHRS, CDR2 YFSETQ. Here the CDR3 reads CASSLGSASASYEQYF. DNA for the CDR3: TGCGCCAGCAGCTTGGGCAGCGCTAGCGCCTCCTACGAGCAGTACTTC.

The CDR3 nucleotides read TGTGCCAGCGCCGGACGGGGTTTTGACGGTGGCTACACCTTC. Its translation: CASAGRGFDGGYTF. This chain connects TRBV19 to TRBJ1-2; D is uncertain. The CDR3 is 14 amino acids. Germline assignment: CDR1 LNHDA and CDR2 SQIVND (reference sequence). V lost 9 bases and J lost 7, with 21 bases in between.

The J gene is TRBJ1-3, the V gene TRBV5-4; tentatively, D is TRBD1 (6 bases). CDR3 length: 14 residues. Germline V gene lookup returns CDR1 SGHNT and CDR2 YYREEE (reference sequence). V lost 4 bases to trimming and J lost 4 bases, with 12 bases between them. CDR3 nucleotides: TGTGCCAGCAGCCGAGCCACAGGGGGAAACACCATATATTTT. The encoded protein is CASSRATGGNTIYF.

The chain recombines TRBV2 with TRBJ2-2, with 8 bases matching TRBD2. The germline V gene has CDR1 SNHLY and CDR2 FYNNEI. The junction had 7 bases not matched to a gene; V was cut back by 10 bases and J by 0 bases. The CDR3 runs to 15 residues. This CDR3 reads CATRGGVANTGELFF. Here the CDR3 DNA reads TGTGCCACTCGGGGGGGGGTTGCGAACACCGGGGAGCTGTTTTTT.

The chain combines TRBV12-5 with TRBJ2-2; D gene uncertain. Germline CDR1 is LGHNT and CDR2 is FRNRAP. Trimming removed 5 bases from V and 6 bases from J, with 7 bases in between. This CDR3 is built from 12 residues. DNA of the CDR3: TGTGCTAGTGGTGTAGCCCCCGGGGAGCTGTTTTTT. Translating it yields CASGVAPGELFF.

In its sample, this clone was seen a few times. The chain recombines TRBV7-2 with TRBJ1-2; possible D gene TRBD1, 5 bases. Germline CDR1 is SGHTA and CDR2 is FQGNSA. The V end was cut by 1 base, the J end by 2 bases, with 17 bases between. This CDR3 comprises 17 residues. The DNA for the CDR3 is TGTGCCAGCAGCTTAGGCGGCAGGGTCTCAGAGAACTATGGCTACACCTTC. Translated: CASSLGGRVSENYGYTF.

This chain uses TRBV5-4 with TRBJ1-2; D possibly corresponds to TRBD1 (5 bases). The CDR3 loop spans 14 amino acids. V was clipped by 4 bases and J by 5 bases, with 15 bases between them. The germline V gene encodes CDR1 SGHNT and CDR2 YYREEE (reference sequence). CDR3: CASSGQGGSYGYTF. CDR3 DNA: TGTGCCAGCAGCGGCCAGGGAGGTTCATATGGCTACACCTTC.

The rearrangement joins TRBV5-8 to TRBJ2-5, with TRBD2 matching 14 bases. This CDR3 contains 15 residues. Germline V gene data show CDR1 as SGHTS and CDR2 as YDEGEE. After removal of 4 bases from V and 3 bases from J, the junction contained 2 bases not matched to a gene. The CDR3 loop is CASSPGLAGEETQYF. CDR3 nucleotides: TGTGCCAGCAGCCCGGGACTAGCGGGAGAAGAGACCCAGTACTTC.

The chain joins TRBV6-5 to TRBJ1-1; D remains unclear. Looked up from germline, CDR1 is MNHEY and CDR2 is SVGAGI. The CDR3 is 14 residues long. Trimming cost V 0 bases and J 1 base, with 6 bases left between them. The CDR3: CASSYSAENTEAFF. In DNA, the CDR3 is TGTGCCAGCAGTTACTCGGCGGAGAACACTGAAGCTTTCTTT.

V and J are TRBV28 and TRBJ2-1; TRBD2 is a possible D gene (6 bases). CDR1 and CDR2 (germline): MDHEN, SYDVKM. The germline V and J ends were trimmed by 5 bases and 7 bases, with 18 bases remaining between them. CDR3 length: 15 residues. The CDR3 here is CASSLPAGTRNEQFF. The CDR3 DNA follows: TGTGCCAGCAGTCTCCCGGCGGGGACCCGAAATGAGCAGTTCTTC.